This T cell receptor beta chain was recovered during a study of cytomegalovirus exposure and HLA in healthy donors. Germline CDR1 LGHNA, CDR2 YSLEER. With V trimmed by 1 base and J by 7 bases, 6 bases remained unmatched. The length of the CDR3 is 15 residues. The PCR was carried out with 60 Vbeta primers and 13 Jbeta primers. Sequenced by immunoSEQ multiplex PCR; TCRdb stores in-frame clones only, minus some. Altogether around 97,000 clones are present, 55% to 80% being singletons, with the ten largest covering under 4.5%. Sequenced input: PBMCs. J is TRBJ2-1 and V is TRBV4-3, with 8 bases that match TRBD1. The source is a man in his forties in good health and CMV-seronegative. The DNA for the CDR3 is TGCGCCAGCAGCCAAGGGACAGGGCCTCTGAATGAGCAGTTCTTC. It specifies CASSQGTGPLNEQFF.